These 7 T cell receptor beta chains were all obtained from the same sample, sequenced in a study of tumor-infiltrating lymphocytes in primary liver carcinoma (dated 2017 in TCRdb). Sequencing took place on an Illumina HiSeq 2500. Using a constant-region primer and ProtoScript II reverse transcriptase, TCRbeta-specific cDNA was reverse-transcribed from about 0.45 ug total RNA. Construction of the TCRbeta libraries relied on three nested rounds of multiplex PCR, following a slightly modified ARM-PCR procedure. Each of the first two PCR rounds ran for about 10 cycles and used multiplex TRBV1-TRBV30 forward primers together with a Cbeta reverse primer. Using fastp at Q25 and MiXCR, TCRdb reprocessed the public reads and kept productive beta chains. Rows merge per CDR3 protein into single entries with the most common DNA and genes. For this sample there are 35,000 to 50,000 distinct CDR3 sequences; approximately 82% appear just once. 35% to 45% of the sample goes to the ten largest clones.

Total RNA and DNA were co-extracted without cell sorting from about 19-30 mg of bulk tissue using the AllPrep DNA/RNA mini kit. Sequencing input: tumor-adjacent normal liver tissue. The source of these receptors is a woman between 25 and 40 years old with primary liver carcinoma and hepatitis B virus infection.

As to this clonotype: At one end the junction does not follow the germline gene, possibly because of a read error. The rearrangement links TRBV2 to TRBJ2-1; D is uncertain. The length of the CDR3 is 13 residues. CDR1 is SNHLY and CDR2 is FYNNEI in the germline V gene. Written as DNA, the CDR3 is TGTGCCGGTCTAGTCAGTTCCTGCAATGAGCGGTTCTTC. Translating gives CAGLVSSCNERFF.

The table lists this clonotype with a count of one. A read error is likely, as this CDR3 ends without the conserved phenylalanine or tryptophan. The chain has TRBV11-3 and TRBJ2-2; 7 bases agree with TRBD2. There are 17 residues in the CDR3. Germline V gene lookup returns CDR1 SGHNT and CDR2 YENEEA. CDR3 sequence: CTSTQTRGRTQPGELFV. The CDR3 DNA is TGTACCAGCACCCAGACCCGCGGGAGAACTCAACCAGGGGAGCTGTTTGTT.

About this clonotype itself: At one boundary the junction diverges from the germline segment, which might be a read error. DNA of the CDR3: TGTGCCAACAGTACCGATGCGGCGCAGACCGTGTACTATGGCTACACATTC. This codes for CANSTDAAQTVYYGYTF. The chain is built from TRBV6-6 and TRBJ1-2, with D unclear. Germline V lookup: CDR1 MNHNY, CDR2 SVGAGI (reference sequence). This CDR3 is built from 17 residues.

This clonotype was detected only a few times. This rearrangement joins TRBV6-1 to TRBJ2-2, with D hard to call. V was pared by 9 bases and J by 7 bases, with 9 bases between. CDR3 length equals 11 residues. Per germline, CDR1 MNHNS and CDR2 SASEGT. CDR3 amino acids: CARSTVGELFF. In DNA form, the CDR3 reads TGTGCCAGAAGTACCGTCGGGGAGCTGTTTTTT.

A remark on this clonotype: This CDR3 fails to terminate in the conserved phenylalanine or tryptophan, so it likely reflects a read error. The limits of the CDR3 on the DNA are not certain, so only TCRdb's listed CDR3 is given. This chain links TRBV11-2 with TRBJ2-1. The CDR3 is made up of 16 amino acids, end residues included. Per germline, CDR1 SGHAT and CDR2 FQNNGV. The CDR3 here is CASSIGVGSSHNEQFL.

The chain has TRBV12-3 or TRBV12-4 and TRBJ2-5; 11 bases map to TRBD2. The CDR3 covers 15 residues. V lost 8 bases and J lost 13; bases outside the gene matches: 18. The CDR3 is CASALLAGEGESRYF. The CDR3 coding sequence is TGTGCCAGCGCATTACTAGCGGGAGAGGGGGAGTCCCGGTACTTC.

As concerns this clonotype: This likely comes from a read error, as the CDR3 has no conserved phenylalanine or tryptophan at its end. V and J are TRBV29-1 and TRBJ2-7; TRBD2 agrees at 11 bases. This CDR3 has 15 residues. In germline, CDR1 is SQVTM, CDR2 ANQGSEA. CDR3 region: CSVETSGNPAYEQYL. The CDR3 coding sequence is TGCAGTGTTGAGACTAGCGGGAACCCCGCCTACGAGCAGTACCTC.